This T cell receptor (beta chain) was obtained from a study of T-cell memory formation after mild COVID-19. This clonotype was found many times. Its antigen is not known. A single record per CDR3 protein comes from TCRdb applying MiXCR to the 5' RACE reads. The sample holds more than 120,000 distinct CDR3 sequences; about 5.7% are singletons and the top ten take about 1.9%. The germline V gene has CDR1 SGHRS and CDR2 YFSETQ. The V and J ends lost 0 bases and 4 bases, in that order; junction bases with no gene match: 5. The CDR3 has 15 residues. Points from the study as a whole: Among clones contracting day 15 to 85, CD4/CD8 was balanced, whereas later expanders leaned CD4+. Whether day 37 second-wave clones are SARS-CoV-2-specific was not confirmed. Pre-infection memory held some responding clones, suggesting pre-existing cross-reactive T cells responded.

The rearrangement links TRBV5-1 to TRBJ1-2; 8 nucleotides align to TRBD1. The receptor's source is an adult woman who had mild COVID-19 (a few samples of this study predate the infection). Cell type and time point are not known. The specimen sequenced was PBMCs or a T cell subset sorted from them (not recorded which). Here the CDR3 DNA reads TGCGCCAGCAGCTTGGACGGACAGGGACCCTATGGCTACACCTTC. This codes for CASSLDGQGPYGYTF.